The TCR beta chain described here comes from a study of beta chain features in type 1 diabetes (dated by TCRdb to about 2018). Describing the broader study: Mean age, gender distribution, total cell number and subset yield did not differ between patients and healthy donors. A total of roughly 100 million sorted cells were examined across all samples, and the number of cells per subset was strongly correlated with RNA yield. In the study, recently diagnosed type 1 diabetes patients and matched healthy donors were compared on the TCRB repertoires of their sorted circulating CD4+ T cell subsets. Regulatory and stem cell-like memory subsets were isolated from only 8 patients and roughly eight healthy donors, whereas naive and central memory subsets came from all 30 or so donors.

Here is what the overall study found, with its caveats: Naive, central memory and regulatory TCRB repertoires appeared to be more similar among patients than among healthy donors. Because small numbers of individuals were included in the HLA sub-analyses, any influence of HLA type on TCRB rearrangement was left unresolved. PCR might favor shorter templates, but patient and control samples were amplified and corrected together, so any skew would affect both groups equally. At VDJ recombination sites, patients with type 1 diabetes made fewer insertions and deleted more nucleotides, a pattern implying thymic rearrangement abnormalities. Type 1 diabetes patients showed a moderate but significant shortening of TCRB CDR3 length in all four CD4+ subsets. Sequencing cDNA rather than genomic DNA could over-represent highly expressing activated cells, although activation and CD3 levels did not differ between groups.

A remark on this clone: Its antigen has not been determined. There are no base qualities to consult, and no much larger clone falls within one base.

Each donor gave one peripheral blood draw, approximately 0.11 L on average, collected into heparinised tubes. A BD FACSAria II was used to sort naive, central memory, regulatory and stem cell-like memory CD4+ T cells with a panel that included CD45RO, CCR7, CD25, CD127, CD95 and CD27. All sorted populations exceeded 95% purity. PBMCs were separated immediately by Lymphoprep density gradient centrifugation and were stained directly, without being cultured. To minimize batch effects, samples were stained and sorted in pairs, one healthy donor with one patient per experiment. The entire isolated RNA was reverse transcribed using the High Capacity cDNA Reverse Transcription Kit, and thus expressed TCRB transcripts were sequenced. Deep immunoSEQ sequencing was applied to naive, central memory and regulatory T cell samples, giving an average of approximately 3.8 million total reads per sample. Sorted cells were lysed in RLT buffer, and RNA was extracted using DNase-treated RNeasy Micro or Mini kits according to cell number. To prevent cross-contamination, each cell subset was processed individually, whereas patient and healthy donor samples were processed jointly. Using the immunoSEQ multiplex PCR, TCRB sequences were amplified from cDNA into 87-bp fragments spanning the CDR3 region. Sequencing of the amplicons was performed on the Illumina HiSeq platform. Per the original workflow: PCR bias was computationally corrected using synthetic template baselines, reads within Hamming distance 2 were collapsed, and singletons that could not be merged were discarded. Reads were aligned against IMGT so that V, D and J genes, CDR3 length and insertions or deletions at six rearrangement sites could be assigned. Within each subset, clonotype counts were normalized to sorted cell number, after which true diversity and Gini coefficients were computed with the tcR R package. Repertoire sharing was quantified using the overlap coefficient calculated on TCRB nucleotide sequences. As a proxy for the pre-selection repertoire, out-of-frame TCRB sequences from naive cells were analyzed. This immuneACCESS table, as held by TCRdb, lists in-frame sequences with V and J called but not all clones. Of the missing ones, under half trace to an unresolved V gene in checked studies; the others have no known cause. That table supplies the V and J calls and clone size; D and trimming were determined from the DNA. The sample includes hundreds of thousands of clones, with approximately 10% observed a single time. The ten biggest clones cover about 0.045% of the sample.

Per the germline V gene (reference sequence), SEHNR is the CDR1 and FQNEAQ is the CDR2. The junction shows trimming of 0 bases on V and 6 bases on J, plus 11 bases between the germline ends. Reading from cysteine to phenylalanine, the CDR3 counts 14 amino acids. Only the CDR3 DNA is retained, 42 bases long and in frame from the first base. The rearrangement joined TRBV7-9 to TRBJ1-1; the D segment cannot be called with confidence. This TCR was recovered from a woman younger than 30 in good health. The specimen was naive CD4+ T cells from blood. Read against the paper, the sample's cell subset or site label means: true naive CD4+ T cells. The sequence in DNA is TGTGCCAGCAGCTTAGCGCCCGCTTGGGCTGAAGCTTTCTTT. Its protein reads: CASSLAPAWAEAFF.